One and the same sample provided the 20 T cell receptor beta chains below, sequenced in a study of cytomegalovirus exposure and HLA in healthy donors. This PCR relied on a set of 60 Vbeta primers and 13 Jbeta primers. Clones were sequenced by immunoSEQ multiplex PCR, and TCRdb holds only the in-frame ones, with some missing. The repertoire has 150,000 or so clones, approximately 80% of them found once; the top ten carry around 3.7%. The sequencing sample was made of PBMCs. Receptors originate from a male donor in good health and CMV-seronegative.

This clone was detected a few times. The junction departs from the called germline gene at one end, perhaps through a read error. V gene TRBV7-7 combines with J gene TRBJ2-2, with D perhaps matching TRBD2 (5 bases). The CDR3 spans 13 residues. Germline loops: CDR1 SSHAT, CDR2 FNYEAQ (reference sequence). This chain's CDR3 is CASKGGNTGELFF. In nucleotides, the CDR3 is TGTGCTAGCAAAGGAGGGAACACCGGGGAGCTGTTTTTT.

The chain carries TRBV5-1 and TRBJ1-4; 7 bases line up with TRBD1. From germline, CDR1 is SGHRS and CDR2 YFSETQ. The CDR3 length is 15 residues. Unmatched junction bases numbered 8, after V lost 7 bases and J lost 2 bases. This chain's CDR3 is CASHDPQGTNEKLFF. The CDR3 nucleotides read TGCGCCAGCCATGACCCACAGGGGACTAATGAAAAACTGTTTTTT.

The rearrangement joins TRBV7-6 to TRBJ2-1; 10 positions match TRBD2. The CDR3 covers 16 residues. Germline V lookup: CDR1 SGHVS, CDR2 FNYEAQ. After removal of 4 bases from V and 6 bases from J, the junction contained 9 bases not matched to a gene. This chain's CDR3 is CASSSLWASGSNEQFF. CDR3 in DNA: TGTGCCAGCAGCTCTCTCTGGGCTAGCGGGAGCAATGAGCAGTTCTTC.

The chain carries TRBV7-8 and TRBJ1-6, with D perhaps matching TRBD1 (5 bases). Trimming cost V 10 bases and J 7 bases, with 14 bases left between them. The CDR3 is 13 residues long. CDR1 is SGHVS and CDR2 is FQNEAQ in the germline V gene. The CDR3 region has the DNA TGTGCCATTACGGACGGACAAAATTCACCCCTCCACTTT. This translates into CAITDGQNSPLHF.

The rearrangement uses TRBV25-1 and TRBJ2-1; 7 bases are a match to TRBD1. The CDR3 spans 15 residues. V dropped 6 bases and J dropped 2; count of bases not matched to a gene: 7. The germline V gene has CDR1 MGHDK and CDR2 SYGVNS. The CDR3 protein is CASRATGTPYNEQFF. The CDR3 region has the DNA TGTGCCAGCAGGGCGACAGGGACCCCCTACAATGAGCAGTTCTTC.

To note about this clone: The same CDR3 also results from other DNA sequences found in this sample. The chain couples TRBV18 to TRBJ2-5; TRBD2 is a possible D gene (6 bases). V was trimmed by 4 bases and J by 2 bases, leaving 8 bases between them. The CDR3 covers 13 residues. CDR1 KGHSH and CDR2 LQKENI come from the germline V gene. CDR3 protein: CASSLGLQETQYF. The CDR3 DNA follows: TGTGCCAGCTCACTGGGACTTCAAGAGACCCAGTACTTC.

In this sample, this clone turned up once. The V and J genes are TRBV5-1 and TRBJ1-3, with 9 bases identical to TRBD1. V trimming: 3 bases; J trimming: 3 bases; junction bases outside the gene matches: 7. This CDR3 has 16 residues. CDR1 is SGHRS, CDR2 YFSETQ, per germline. The CDR3 loop reads CASSWQGTGSGNTIYF. CDR3 nucleotide sequence: TGCGCCAGCAGCTGGCAAGGGACAGGGAGTGGAAACACCATATATTTT.

The chain joins TRBV19 to TRBJ1-2, with TRBD1 matching over 10 bases. J gave up 4 bases and V 6 bases, and 14 bases lay outside the gene matches. Germline assignment: CDR1 LNHDA and CDR2 SQIVND (reference sequence). The CDR3 length is 17 residues. The CDR3 is CASRTGGPGPSTYGYTF. DNA for the CDR3: TGTGCCAGTAGGACAGGGGGCCCCGGGCCCTCCACCTATGGCTACACCTTC.

This chain joins TRBV18 and TRBJ2-7; TRBD1 matches at 12 bases. Germline CDR1 and CDR2: KGHSH and LQKENI. The CDR3 runs 17 residues. The ends lost 4 bases at V and 3 bases at J; junction bases unmatched: 10. Written as DNA, the CDR3 is TGTGCCAGCTCACGCAGCCGGGACAGGGGGCATCACTACGAGCAGTACTTC. The encoded protein is CASSRSRDRGHHYEQYF.

This clone was counted once. V gene TRBV5-4 combines with J gene TRBJ2-1; 13 bases match TRBD2. Germline lookup yields CDR1 SGHNT and CDR2 YYREEE (reference sequence). The V gene end was trimmed by 3 bases and the J gene end by 7 bases; junction bases not matched to a gene: 7. This CDR3 region has 16 residues. The CDR3, as DNA: TGTGCCAGCAGCTGGGCCGGGACTAGCGGGGTAAATGAGCAGTTCTTC. Its translation is CASSWAGTSGVNEQFF.

The chain has TRBV6-4 and TRBJ1-2, with D perhaps TRBD1 (5 bases). V lost 3 bases and J 8 bases, leaving 16 bases between the germline ends. Germline V gives CDR1 MRHNA, CDR2 SNTAGT. The CDR3 is made up of 14 amino acids. The CDR3 loop is CASSEQAFSGGYTF. The CDR3, as DNA: TGTGCCAGCAGTGAACAGGCCTTTTCCGGGGGCTACACCTTC.

This clone has only a few counts. The rearrangement uses TRBV7-2 and TRBJ1-1, with D maybe TRBD1 (5 bases). V was clipped by 3 bases and J by 5 bases, with 13 bases between them. Germline values: CDR1 SGHTA, CDR2 FQGNSA. This CDR3 has 14 residues. CDR3 region: CASSLGRRGTEAFF. The CDR3 DNA follows: TGTGCCAGCAGCTTGGGCCGTCGGGGGACTGAAGCTTTCTTT.

V usage is TRBV7-2 and J usage is TRBJ2-3; 9 nucleotides align to TRBD2. Germline V gene sequence: CDR1 SGHTA, CDR2 FQGNSA. V shed 2 bases, J shed 4 bases, and the junction held 4 bases outside the gene matches. The CDR3 loop spans 15 amino acids. For the CDR3, the DNA is TGTGCCAGCAGCTTAAGGGCGGGGGGGCCAGATACGCAGTATTTT. Encoded protein: CASSLRAGGPDTQYF.

The chain uses TRBV27 and TRBJ2-2, with a possible D match to TRBD1 (6 bases). CDR1 is MNHEY, CDR2 SMNVEV, per germline (reference sequence). This CDR3 contains 14 residues. V was shortened by 5 bases and J by 1 base, with 8 bases between the two germline ends. The CDR3 nucleotides are TGTGCCAGCAGTCTCAGGGGGAACACCGGGGAGCTGTTTTTT. Its translation is CASSLRGNTGELFF.

The V gene is TRBV29-1, the J gene TRBJ2-7; 7 positions match TRBD1. The germline gives CDR1 SQVTM, CDR2 ANQGSEA. J was trimmed by 5 bases and V by 5 bases; bases with no gene match: 6. CDR3 size: 12 residues. The CDR3 here is CSVPLTGNEQYF. The CDR3 nucleotides are TGCAGCGTTCCCCTGACAGGGAACGAGCAGTACTTC.

The chain carries TRBV7-9 and TRBJ2-1; 7 nucleotides agree with TRBD1. After removal of 6 bases from V and 9 bases from J, the junction contained 8 bases not matched to a gene. The CDR3 loop spans 13 amino acids. The V gene's germline CDR1 is SEHNR and CDR2 FQNEAQ (reference sequence). CDR3 sequence reads: CASSRRSGGEQFF. CDR3 DNA sequence: TGTGCCAGCAGTCGTAGGTCAGGGGGTGAGCAGTTCTTC.

The genes are TRBV18 and TRBJ2-1, with a tentative D call TRBD1 (5 bases). Germline CDR1 reads KGHSH; CDR2 reads LQKENI. CDR3 length: 14 amino acids. V was cut by 8 bases and J by 3 bases, with 14 bases left in between. The CDR3 DNA is TGTGCCAGCACCAGGGCTAATGGCTACAATGAGCAGTTCTTC. This codes for CASTRANGYNEQFF.

The J gene is TRBJ1-1, the V gene TRBV4-2, with D possibly TRBD1 on 5 matching bases. The CDR3 covers 15 residues. Germline CDR1 is LGHNA and CDR2 is YNFKEQ. The V and J ends lost 1 base and 3 bases respectively, with 12 bases between them. The CDR3 reads CASSQVGGGDTEAFF. CDR3 DNA: TGTGCCAGCAGCCAAGTCGGGGGAGGGGACACTGAAGCTTTCTTT.

This chain uses TRBV7-9 with TRBJ2-1, with 12 bases identical to TRBD2. J gave up 8 bases and V 2 bases, and 4 bases lay outside the gene matches. Germline V gives CDR1 SEHNR, CDR2 FQNEAQ (reference sequence). This CDR3 has 15 amino acids. The CDR3 protein is CASSLTTSGGDEQFF. The CDR3 DNA follows: TGTGCCAGCAGCTTAACGACTAGCGGGGGAGATGAGCAGTTCTTC.

V is TRBV9 and J is TRBJ2-2; 8 bases map to TRBD1. Germline CDR1 and CDR2: SGDLS and YYNGEE. The CDR3 spans 16 residues. Unmatched junction bases numbered 6, after V lost 1 base and J lost 4 bases. The CDR3 is CASSVIPGQATGELFF. The CDR3 DNA is TGTGCCAGCAGCGTAATTCCGGGACAGGCCACCGGGGAGCTGTTTTTT.